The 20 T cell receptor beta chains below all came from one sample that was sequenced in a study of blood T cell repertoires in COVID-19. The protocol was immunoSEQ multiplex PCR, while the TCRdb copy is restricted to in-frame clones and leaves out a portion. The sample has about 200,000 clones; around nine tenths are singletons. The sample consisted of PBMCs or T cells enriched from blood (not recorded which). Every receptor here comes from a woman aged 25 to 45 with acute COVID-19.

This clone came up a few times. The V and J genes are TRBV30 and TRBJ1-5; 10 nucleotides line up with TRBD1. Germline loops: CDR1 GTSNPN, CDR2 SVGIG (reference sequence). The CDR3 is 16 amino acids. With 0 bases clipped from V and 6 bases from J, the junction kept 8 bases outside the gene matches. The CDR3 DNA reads TGTGCCTGGAGTGTCACATTGACAGGGGGCGGTCAGCCCCAGCATTTT. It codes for CAWSVTLTGGGQPQHF.

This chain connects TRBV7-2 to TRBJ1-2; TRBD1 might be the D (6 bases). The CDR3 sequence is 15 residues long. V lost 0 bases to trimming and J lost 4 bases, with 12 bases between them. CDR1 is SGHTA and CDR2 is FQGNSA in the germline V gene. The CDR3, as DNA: TGTGCCAGCAGCTTAGCCCTGGGGGCGAGCTATGGCTACACCTTC. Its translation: CASSLALGASYGYTF.

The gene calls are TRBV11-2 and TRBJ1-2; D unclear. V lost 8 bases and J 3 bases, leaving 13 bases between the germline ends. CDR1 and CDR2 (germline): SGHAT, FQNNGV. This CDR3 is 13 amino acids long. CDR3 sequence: CASSPTEDYGYTF. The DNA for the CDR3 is TGTGCCAGCTCCCCTACCGAGGACTATGGCTACACCTTC.

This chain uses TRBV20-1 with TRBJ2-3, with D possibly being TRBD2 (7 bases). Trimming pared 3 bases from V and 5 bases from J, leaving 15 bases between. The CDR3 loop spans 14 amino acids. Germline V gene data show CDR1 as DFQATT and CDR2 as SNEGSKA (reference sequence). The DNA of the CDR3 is TGCAGTGCTAGTGAGGGGGGGCCGGGAGATACGCAGTATTTT. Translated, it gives CSASEGGPGDTQYF.

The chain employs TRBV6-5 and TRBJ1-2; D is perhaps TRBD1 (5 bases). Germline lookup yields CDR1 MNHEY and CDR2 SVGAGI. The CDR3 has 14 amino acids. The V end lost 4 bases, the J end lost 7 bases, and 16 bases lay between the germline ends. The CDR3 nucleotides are TGTGCCAGCAGTTGGTCGGACACCGTCAGTGGCTACACCTTC. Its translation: CASSWSDTVSGYTF.

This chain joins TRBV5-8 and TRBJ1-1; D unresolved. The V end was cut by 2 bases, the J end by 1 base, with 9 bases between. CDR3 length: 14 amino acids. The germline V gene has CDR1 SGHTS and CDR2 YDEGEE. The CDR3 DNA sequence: TGTGCCAGCAGCTTCGAACCGAGGAACACTGAAGCTTTCTTT. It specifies CASSFEPRNTEAFF.

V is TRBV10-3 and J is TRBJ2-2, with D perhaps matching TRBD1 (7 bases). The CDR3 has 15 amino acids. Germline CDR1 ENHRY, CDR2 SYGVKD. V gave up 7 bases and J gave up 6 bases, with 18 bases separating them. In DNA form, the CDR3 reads TGTGCCATCAACCCGACAGGGAGGACGTCCGGGGAGCTGTTTTTT. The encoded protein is CAINPTGRTSGELFF.

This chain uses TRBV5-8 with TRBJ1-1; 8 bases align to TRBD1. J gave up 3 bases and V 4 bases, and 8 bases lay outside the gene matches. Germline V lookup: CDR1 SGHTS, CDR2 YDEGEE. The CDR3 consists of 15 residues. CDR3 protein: CASSLRQGQHTEAFF. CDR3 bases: TGTGCCAGCAGCCTAAGACAGGGGCAGCACACTGAAGCTTTCTTT.

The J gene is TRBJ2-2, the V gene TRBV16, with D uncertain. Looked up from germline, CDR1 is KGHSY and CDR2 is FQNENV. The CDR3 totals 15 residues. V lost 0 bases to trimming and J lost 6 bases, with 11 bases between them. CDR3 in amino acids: CASSQSRGPPGELFF. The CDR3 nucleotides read TGTGCCAGCAGCCAATCACGCGGCCCACCCGGGGAGCTGTTTTTT.

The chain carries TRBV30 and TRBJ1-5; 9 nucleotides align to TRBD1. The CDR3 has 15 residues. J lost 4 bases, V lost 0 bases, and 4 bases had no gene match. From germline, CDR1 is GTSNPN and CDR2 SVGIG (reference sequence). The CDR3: CAWSVGGTGNQPQHF. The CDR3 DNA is TGTGCCTGGAGTGTCGGGGGGACAGGGAATCAGCCCCAGCATTTT.

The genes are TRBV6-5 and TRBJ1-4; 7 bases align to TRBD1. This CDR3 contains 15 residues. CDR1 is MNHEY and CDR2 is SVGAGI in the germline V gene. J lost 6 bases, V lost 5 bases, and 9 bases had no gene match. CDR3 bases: TGTGCCAGCAGTCCACAGGGGTGGGGGGATGAAAAACTGTTTTTT. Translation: CASSPQGWGDEKLFF.

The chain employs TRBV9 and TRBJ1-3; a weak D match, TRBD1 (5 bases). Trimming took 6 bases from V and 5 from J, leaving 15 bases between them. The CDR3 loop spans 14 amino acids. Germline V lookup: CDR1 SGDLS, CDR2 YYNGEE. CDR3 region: CASTGEGKRNTIYF. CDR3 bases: TGTGCCAGCACCGGGGAGGGGAAGAGAAACACCATATATTTT. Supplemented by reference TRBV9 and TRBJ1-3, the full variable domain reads DSGVTQTPKHLITATGQRVTLRCSPRSGDLSVYWYQQSLDQGLQFLIQYYNGEERAKGNILERFSAQQFPDLHSELNLSSLELGDSALYFCASTGEGKRNTIYFGEGSWLTVV.

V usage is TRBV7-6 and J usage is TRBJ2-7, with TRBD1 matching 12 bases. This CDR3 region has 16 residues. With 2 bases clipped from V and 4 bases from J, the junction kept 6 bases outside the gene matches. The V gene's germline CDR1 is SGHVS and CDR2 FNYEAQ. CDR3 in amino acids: CASSLQGTGGGYEQYF. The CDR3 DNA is TGTGCCAGCAGCTTACAAGGGACAGGGGGCGGGTACGAGCAGTACTTC.

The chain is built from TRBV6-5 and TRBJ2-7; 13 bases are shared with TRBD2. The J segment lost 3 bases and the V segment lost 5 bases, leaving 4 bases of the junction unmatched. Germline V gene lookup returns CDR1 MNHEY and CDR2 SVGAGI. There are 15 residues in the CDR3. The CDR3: CASSKLAGGIYEQYF. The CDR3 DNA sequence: TGTGCCAGCAGTAAACTAGCGGGGGGGATCTACGAGCAGTACTTC.

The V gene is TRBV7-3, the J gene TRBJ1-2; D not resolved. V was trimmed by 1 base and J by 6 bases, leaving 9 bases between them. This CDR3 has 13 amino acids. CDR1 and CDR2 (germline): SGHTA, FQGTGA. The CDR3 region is CASSLSNRDGYTF. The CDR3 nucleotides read TGTGCCAGCAGCTTAAGCAATCGAGATGGCTACACCTTC.

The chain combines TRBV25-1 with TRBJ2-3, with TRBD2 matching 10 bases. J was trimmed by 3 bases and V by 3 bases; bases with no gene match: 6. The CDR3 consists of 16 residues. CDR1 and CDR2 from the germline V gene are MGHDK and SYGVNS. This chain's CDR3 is CASSEGIAGGTDTQYF. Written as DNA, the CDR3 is TGTGCCAGCAGTGAGGGTATAGCGGGGGGTACAGATACGCAGTATTTT.

The CDR3 sequence is CASSRGTAHGEQYF. The DNA of the CDR3 is TGTGCCAGCAGCAGAGGGACAGCTCACGGCGAGCAGTACTTC. The chain is built from TRBV9 and TRBJ2-7; 7 nucleotides line up with TRBD1. Trimming removed 4 bases from V and 6 bases from J; junction bases left unmatched: 10. The V gene's germline CDR1 is SGDLS and CDR2 YYNGEE. The CDR3 has 14 residues.

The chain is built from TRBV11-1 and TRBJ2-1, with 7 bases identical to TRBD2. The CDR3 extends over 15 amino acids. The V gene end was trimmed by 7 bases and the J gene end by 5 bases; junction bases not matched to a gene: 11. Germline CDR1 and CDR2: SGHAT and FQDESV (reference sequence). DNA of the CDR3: TGTGCCAGCACTCCTCCCCGGACTAGAGACAATGAGCAGTTCTTC. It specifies CASTPPRTRDNEQFF.

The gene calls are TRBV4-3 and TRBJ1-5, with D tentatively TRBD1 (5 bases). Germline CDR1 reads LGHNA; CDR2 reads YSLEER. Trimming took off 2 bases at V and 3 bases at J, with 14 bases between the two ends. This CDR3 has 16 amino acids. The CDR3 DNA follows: TGCGCCAGCAGCCAACCACAGGAAATCTCCAATCAGCCCCAGCATTTT. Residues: CASSQPQEISNQPQHF.

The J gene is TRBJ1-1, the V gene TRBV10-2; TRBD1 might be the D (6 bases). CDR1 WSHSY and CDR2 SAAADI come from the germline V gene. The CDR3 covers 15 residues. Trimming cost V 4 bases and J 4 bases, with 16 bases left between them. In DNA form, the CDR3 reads TGCGCCAGCAGTGGGCCCACGAGGGGGAGCACTGAAGCTTTCTTT. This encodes CASSGPTRGSTEAFF.